This T cell receptor beta chain appears in the sequencing data of a study of T-cell memory formation after mild COVID-19. About the study: Largely donor-specific sequence clusters came from two donors. Whole-study findings and limits: Researchers found some responding clones in pre-infection memory, a sign that cross-reactive memory joined. For contracting clones, CD4+ ones sat mainly in CM and EM, CD8+ in EMRA.

The CDR3 is 13 amino acids. From germline, CDR1 is LGHDT and CDR2 YNNKEL (reference sequence). Trimming shortened V by 0 bases and J by 7 bases, and 7 bases separated the two germline ends. This clonotype was seen many times. Its matching antigen is unknown. Barcoded TCR alpha and TCR beta cDNA libraries with UMIs came from 5'RACE using constant-segment primers. Using its own MiXCR run on the 5' RACE reads, TCRdb lists one record per CDR3 protein. Here the sample spans about 340,000 distinct CDR3 sequences, approximately 12% being singletons. V usage is TRBV3-1 and J usage is TRBJ1-5; no clear D. Sequencing was done on a sample of PBMCs or a T cell subset sorted from them (not recorded which). This sequence originates from a man aged 18 to 29 who had mild COVID-19 (a few samples of this study predate the infection). Cell type and time point are not known. CDR3 nucleotide sequence: TGTGCCAGCAGCCAAGATCTGGGGCAGCCCCAGCATTTT. Amino acid sequence: CASSQDLGQPQHF.